This T cell receptor (beta chain) was captured by sequencing in a study of T cells in Graves' hyperthyroidism and ophthalmopathy. RNA transcripts yielded amplified TCR beta CDR3 regions. During a first-round RT-PCR of the TCR CDR3, the HTBI primer set was used. TCRdb recomputed calls from the multiplex PCR reads with MiXCR, one row per CDR3 protein. The repertoire consists of more than 300,000 distinct CDR3 sequences, with about 18% occurring once and the leading ten covering over 35%. The CDR3 spans 15 residues. The germline V gene has CDR1 LNHDA and CDR2 SQIVND (reference sequence). The V end was cut by 0 bases, the J end by 3 bases, with 9 bases between. This clonotype was detected a few times.

The J gene is TRBJ1-5, the V gene TRBV19; no firm D call. Sequencing used blood. The TCR originated in a man in his late teens or twenties with Graves' ophthalmopathy. The CDR3 sequence is CASSIEGLDNQPQHF. In nucleotides, the CDR3 is TGTGCCAGTAGTATAGAAGGGTTGGACAATCAGCCCCAGCATTTT. The variable domain in full, with the rest retrieved from reference TRBV19 and TRBJ1-5, is DGGITQSPKYLFRKEGQNVTLSCEQNLNHDAMYWYRQDPGQGLRLIYYSQIVNDFQKGDIAEGYSVSREKKESFPLTVTSAQKNPTAFYLCASSIEGLDNQPQHFGDGTRLSIL.